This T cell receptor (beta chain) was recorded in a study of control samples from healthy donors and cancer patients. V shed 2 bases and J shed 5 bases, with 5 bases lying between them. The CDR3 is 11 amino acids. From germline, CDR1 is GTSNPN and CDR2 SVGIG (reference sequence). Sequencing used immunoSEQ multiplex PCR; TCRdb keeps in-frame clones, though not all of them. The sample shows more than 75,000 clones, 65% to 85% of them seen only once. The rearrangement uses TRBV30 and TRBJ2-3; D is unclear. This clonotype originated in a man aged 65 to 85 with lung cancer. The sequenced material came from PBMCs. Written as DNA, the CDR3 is TGTGCCTGGAGTAGAAAAGATACGCAGTATTTT. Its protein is CAWSRKDTQYF. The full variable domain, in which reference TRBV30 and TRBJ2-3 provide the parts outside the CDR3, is SQTIHQWPATLVQPVGSPLSLECTVEGTSNPNLYWYRQAAGRGLQLLFYSVGIGQISSEVPQNLSASRPQDRQFILSSKKLLLSDSGFYLCAWSRKDTQYFGPGTRLTVL.